The clone carrying this TCR beta chain was seen just once. The data were obtained in a study of blood T cell repertoires in COVID-19. Germline assignment: CDR1 GTSNPN and CDR2 SVGIG (reference sequence). The CDR3 runs to 13 residues. The germline V and J ends were trimmed by 5 bases and 7 bases, with 17 bases remaining between them. Some clones are missing from TCRdb's copy, which holds only in-frame ones; the method was immunoSEQ multiplex PCR. The sample records approximately 110,000 clones, 85% to 90% being singletons. The V call is TRBV30, the J call TRBJ2-5, with D perhaps TRBD2 (5 bases). The receptor comes from a woman of 80 years or more with acute or convalescent COVID-19. The material sequenced was peripheral blood. The CDR3 bases are TGTGCCTGGGTCGCCGCCGGGGTAGGGACCCAGTACTTC. Residues: CAWVAAGVGTQYF.